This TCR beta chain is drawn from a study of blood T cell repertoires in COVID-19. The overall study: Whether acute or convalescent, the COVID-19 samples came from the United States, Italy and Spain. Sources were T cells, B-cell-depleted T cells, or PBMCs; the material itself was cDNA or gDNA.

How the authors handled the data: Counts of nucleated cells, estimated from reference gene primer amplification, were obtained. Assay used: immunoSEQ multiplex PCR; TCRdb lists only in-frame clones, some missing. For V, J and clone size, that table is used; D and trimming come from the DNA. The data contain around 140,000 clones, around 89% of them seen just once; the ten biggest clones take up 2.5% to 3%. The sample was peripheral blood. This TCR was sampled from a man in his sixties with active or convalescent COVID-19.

CDR3 protein: CATSDSPGGRKADTQYF. The CDR3, as DNA: TGTGCCACCAGTGATTCACCGGGAGGGCGAAAGGCAGATACGCAGTATTTT. This chain uses TRBV24-1 with TRBJ2-3; 8 nucleotides agree with TRBD2. The V gene end was trimmed by 2 bases and the J gene end by 4 bases; junction bases not matched to a gene: 10. In germline, CDR1 is KGHDR, CDR2 SFDVKD. CDR3 length: 17 residues.